This TCR beta chain was documented in a study of blood T cell repertoires in COVID-19 (dated by TCRdb to about 2020). Regarding the study in general: Samples covering the acute and convalescent phases of COVID-19 were provided by collaborators in the United States, Italy and Spain. Samples were obtained from the ongoing ImmuneRACE study (first 160 participants) and from 1,254 subjects provided by 6 global collaborators. Subjects who had been exposed to COVID-19, were actively infected with it, or had recovered from it provided the deeply sampled blood TCRbeta repertoires that made up the dataset. HLA class I and class II types, where available, came from metadata supplied by the sample provider rather than from assay-based typing. The material from the prospective study consisted of cDNA or gDNA derived from T cells, B-cell-depleted T cells, or PBMCs. The repertoires were released in a freely available public database meant as a resource for research on the immune response to SARS-CoV-2. Sample metadata almost always included a de-identified subject ID, COVID-19 status, age in years and sex. Study-level results and caveats: The amount of clinical and demographic metadata varied by source and participant and was provided uncurated.

This clone was observed once. Which antigen it targets is not known. No base-level quality is on record; no much larger clone is a single base apart. At one collaborating source in Seattle, patients were enrolled during active infection and were followed longitudinally through the course of disease. Whole blood was collected in K2EDTA tubes by collaborating institutions according to the institutions' own protocols. For TCRbeta analysis, collaborators shipped samples as frozen whole blood, isolated PBMCs, or DNA extracted from either of those sample types. There are 21 amino acids in the CDR3, from cysteine to phenylalanine inclusive. Only the CDR3 DNA is retained, 63 bases long and in frame from the first base. Clipping removes 4 bases from V and 1 base from J, with 19 as the unmatched junction base count. The germline V gene (reference sequence) yields LNHDA for CDR1 and SQIVND for CDR2. The immunoSEQ Assay, a bias-controlled multiplex PCR, was used to amplify TCRbeta CDR3 regions from genomic DNA. Per the authors' processing: The number of nucleated cells in each sample was estimated by amplification of reference gene primers within the assay. To quantify the absolute abundance of each unique TCRbeta CDR3 rearrangement, sequence reads were collapsed and filtered. For each sample, productive Simpson clonality was calculated as the square root of Simpson's diversity index across productive rearrangements. As stored in TCRdb, this immuneACCESS dataset retains in-frame rearrangements with V and J assigned. A fraction of the clones does not appear; measured against another copy, unresolved V genes explain less than half of the discrepancy, and the remainder lacks a known reason. V and J calls and clone size are copied from that table; D and trimming were computed from the DNA. This sample lists about 250,000 clones; approximately 88% were detected once. The top ten constitute just under 6.5% of the sample.

The receptor was derived from a woman under 40 with COVID-19, enrolled during active disease. The sequence joins TRBV19 to TRBJ2-1, and 10 junctional nucleotides match TRBD2. Sequencing input: peripheral blood. The CDR3 reads as follows: CASSTLRDRFSGGLSYNEQFF. At the DNA level, the sequence is TGTGCCAGTAGTACGCTCCGGGACAGATTTAGCGGGGGGCTTTCCTACAATGAGCAGTTCTTC.